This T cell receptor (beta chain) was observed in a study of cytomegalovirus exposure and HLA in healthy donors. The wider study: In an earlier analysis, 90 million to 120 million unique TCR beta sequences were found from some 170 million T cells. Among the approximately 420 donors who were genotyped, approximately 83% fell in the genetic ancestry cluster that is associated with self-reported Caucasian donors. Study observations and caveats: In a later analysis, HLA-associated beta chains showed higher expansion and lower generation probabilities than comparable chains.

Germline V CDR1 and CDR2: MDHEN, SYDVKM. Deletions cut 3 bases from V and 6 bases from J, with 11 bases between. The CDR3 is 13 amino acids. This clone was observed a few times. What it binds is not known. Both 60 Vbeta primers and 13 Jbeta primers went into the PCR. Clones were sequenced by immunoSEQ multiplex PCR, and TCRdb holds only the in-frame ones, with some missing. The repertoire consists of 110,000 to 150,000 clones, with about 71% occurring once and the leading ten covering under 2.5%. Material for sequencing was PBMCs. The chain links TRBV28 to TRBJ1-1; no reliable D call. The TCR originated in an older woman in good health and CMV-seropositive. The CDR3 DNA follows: TGTGCCAGCAGTTTTTGGGTACAGCCTGAAGCTTTCTTT. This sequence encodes CASSFWVQPEAFF.